This TCR beta chain emerged from a study of tumor and adjacent non-tumor tissue in lung cancer. Study context: Stage I to III disease affected approximately 11 men and roughly five women aged about 31 to 80. Study-level results: Tumor repertoires had a smaller top 100 clone share than normal lung. Compared with tumor, normal lung showed significantly lower TCR diversity.

The library came from three nested PCR rounds adapted from ARM-PCR protocols. TCRdb used MiXCR to reprocess the multiplex PCR reads, holding one entry per CDR3 protein. Among over 110,000 distinct CDR3 sequences listed, approximately 66% were seen once. This sample's RNA came from whole unsorted tissue. Between August and November 2014, newly diagnosed, chemotherapy-naive lung cancer patients underwent thoracic surgery in China. V dropped 5 bases and J dropped 8; count of bases not matched to a gene: 2. The CDR3 runs 11 residues. In germline, CDR1 is DFQATT, CDR2 SNEGSKA (reference sequence). Concerning this clonotype itself: Its specificity is not known.

The chain links TRBV20-1 to TRBJ2-1, with 8 bases that match TRBD2. The receptor was isolated from a man between 60 and 70 years old with small cell lung cancer. Sequenced input: lung tumor tissue. The CDR3 nucleotides are TGCAGTGCTCCGCGGGGGGATGAGCAGTTCTTC. Its translation is CSAPRGDEQFF.